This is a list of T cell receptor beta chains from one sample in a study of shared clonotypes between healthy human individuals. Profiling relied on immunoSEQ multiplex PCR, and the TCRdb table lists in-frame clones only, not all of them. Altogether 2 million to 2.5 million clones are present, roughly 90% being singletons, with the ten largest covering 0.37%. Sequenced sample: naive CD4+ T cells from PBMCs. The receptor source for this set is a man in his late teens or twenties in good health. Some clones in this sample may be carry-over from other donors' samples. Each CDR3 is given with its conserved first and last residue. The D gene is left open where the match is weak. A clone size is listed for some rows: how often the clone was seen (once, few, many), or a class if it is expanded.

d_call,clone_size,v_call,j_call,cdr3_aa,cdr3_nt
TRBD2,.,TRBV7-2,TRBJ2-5,CASSLSGRARRETQYF,TGTGCCAGCAGCTTAAGCGGGAGGGCCCGTCGAGAGACCCAGTACTTC
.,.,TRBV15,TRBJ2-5,CATSRDGGSQGTQYF,TGTGCCACCAGCAGAGATGGAGGGAGCCAAGGGACCCAGTACTTC
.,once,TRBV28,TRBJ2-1,CASSPLGGRSNEQFF,TGTGCCAGCAGTCCCCTGGGTGGTCGGTCCAATGAGCAGTTCTTC
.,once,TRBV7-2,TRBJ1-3,CASSFGGRSGNTIYF,TGTGCCAGCAGCTTTGGGGGCAGATCCGGAAACACCATATATTTT
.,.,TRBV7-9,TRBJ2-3,CASSLIHSTDTQYF,TGTGCCAGCAGCTTAATACACAGCACAGATACGCAGTATTTT
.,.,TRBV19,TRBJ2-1,CASTEGVYNEQFF,TGTGCCAGTACCGAGGGGGTTTACAATGAGCAGTTCTTC
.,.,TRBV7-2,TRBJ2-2,CASRLDYSTPGELFF,TGTGCCAGCAGACTCGACTACTCCACCCCCGGGGAGCTGTTTTTT
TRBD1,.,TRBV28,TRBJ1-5,CASRTGWGGQPQHF,TGTGCCAGCAGGACAGGGTGGGGGGGTCAGCCCCAGCATTTT
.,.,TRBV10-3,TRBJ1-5,CAISESTVSNQPQHF,TGTGCCATCAGTGAGTCGACAGTGAGCAATCAGCCCCAGCATTTT
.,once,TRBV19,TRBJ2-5,CASSPSRQGLGETQYF,TGTGCCAGTAGCCCTTCTAGGCAGGGGCTAGGGGAGACCCAGTACTTC
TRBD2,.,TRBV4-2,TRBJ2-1,CASSSASGRAPEQFF,TGTGCCAGCAGCAGCGCTAGCGGGAGGGCCCCCGAGCAGTTCTTC
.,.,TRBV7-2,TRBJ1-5,CASSLRSAYSNQPQHF,TGTGCCAGCAGCTTACGTTCGGCTTATAGCAATCAGCCCCAGCATTTT
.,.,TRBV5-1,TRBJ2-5,CASRAGTAGPETQYF,TGCGCCAGCAGGGCCGGGACCGCGGGGCCAGAGACCCAGTACTTC
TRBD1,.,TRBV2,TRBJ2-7,CASSVSPGQGYEQYF,TGTGCCAGCAGTGTGTCCCCGGGACAGGGCTACGAGCAGTACTTC
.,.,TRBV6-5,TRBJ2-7,CASSDSWAGSLEQYF,TGTGCCAGCAGTGACTCTTGGGCAGGTAGTTTAGAGCAGTACTTC
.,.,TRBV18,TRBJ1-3,CASSPLTSGTGNTIYF,TGTGCCAGCTCACCACTGACATCCGGGACTGGAAACACCATATATTTT
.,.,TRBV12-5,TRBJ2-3,CASGSRLADTQYF,TGTGCTAGTGGTTCCAGACTAGCAGATACGCAGTATTTT
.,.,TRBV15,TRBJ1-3,CATSRDRHLGNTIYF,TGTGCCACCAGCAGAGATCGTCACTTAGGAAACACCATATATTTT
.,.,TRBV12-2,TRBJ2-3,CASRLERESKTDTQYF,TGTGCAAGTCGCTTGGAGCGGGAGAGTAAAACAGATACGCAGTATTTT
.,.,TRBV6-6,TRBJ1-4,CASRPDRGGGKLFF,TGTGCCAGCAGACCGGACCGCGGCGGAGGAAAACTGTTTTTT
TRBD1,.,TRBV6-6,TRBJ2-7,CASSIRDRGRGEQYF,TGTGCCAGCAGTATCCGGGACAGGGGACGTGGAGAGCAGTACTTC
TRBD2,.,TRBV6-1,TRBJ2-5,CASNRGRAGETQYF,TGTGCCAGCAATCGGGGGAGGGCGGGGGAGACCCAGTACTTC
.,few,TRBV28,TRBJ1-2,CASSLGQGNGYTF,TGTGCCAGCAGTTTGGGCCAGGGGAATGGCTACACCTTC
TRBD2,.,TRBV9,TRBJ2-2,CASSPSGSGELFF,TGTGCCAGCAGCCCGAGCGGGAGCGGGGAGCTGTTTTTT
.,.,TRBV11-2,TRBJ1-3,CASRSNIGNTIYF,TGTGCCAGCAGGTCAAATATCGGAAACACCATATATTTT
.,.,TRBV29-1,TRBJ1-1,CSALRQPNTEAFF,TGCAGTGCCCTTAGGCAGCCGAACACTGAAGCTTTCTTT
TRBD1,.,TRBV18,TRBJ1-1,CASSPRTGVDTEAFF,TGTGCCAGCTCACCACGGACAGGGGTCGATACTGAAGCTTTCTTT
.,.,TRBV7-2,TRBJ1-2,CASSLNPTAAYGYTF,TGTGCCAGCAGCTTAAACCCGACAGCCGCCTATGGCTACACCTTC
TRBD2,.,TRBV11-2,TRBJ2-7,CASSLGRGSGAYEQYF,TGTGCCAGCAGCTTAGGTCGGGGAAGCGGGGCCTACGAGCAGTACTTC
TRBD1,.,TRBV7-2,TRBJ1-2,CASSVRDRDHYGYTF,TGTGCCAGCAGCGTCCGGGACAGGGATCACTATGGCTACACCTTC
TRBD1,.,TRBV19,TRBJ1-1,CASSTPDRGWTEAFF,TGTGCCAGTAGTACGCCAGACAGGGGGTGGACTGAAGCTTTCTTT
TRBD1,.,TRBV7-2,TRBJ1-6,CASSQTGGFLPLHF,TGTGCCAGCAGTCAGACAGGGGGATTCCTCCCCCTCCACTTT
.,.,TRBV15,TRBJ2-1,CASQTGTRNEQFF,TGTGCCTCCCAGACCGGGACAAGAAATGAGCAGTTCTTC
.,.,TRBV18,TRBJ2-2,CASSPYVQGNTGELFF,TGTGCCAGCTCACCATACGTCCAGGGGAACACCGGGGAGCTGTTTTTT
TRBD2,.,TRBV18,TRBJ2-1,CASSPGTSGSYNEQFF,TGTGCCAGCTCACCAGGGACTAGCGGATCCTACAATGAGCAGTTCTTC
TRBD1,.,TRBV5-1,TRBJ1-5,CASSLGQGGNQPQHF,TGCGCCAGCAGCTTGGGACAGGGAGGCAATCAGCCCCAGCATTTT
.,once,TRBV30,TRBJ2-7,CAWSIGGSYEQYF,TGTGCCTGGAGCATAGGGGGCTCCTACGAGCAGTACTTC
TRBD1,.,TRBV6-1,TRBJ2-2,CASSQGTGAKNTGELFF,TGTGCCAGCAGTCAAGGGACAGGGGCCAAGAACACCGGGGAGCTGTTTTTT
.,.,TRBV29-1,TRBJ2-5,CSGGHVLRETQYF,TGCAGCGGCGGACACGTTCTCCGAGAGACCCAGTACTTC
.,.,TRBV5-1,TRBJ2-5,CASSLYIGETQYF,TGCGCCAGCAGCTTATACATCGGGGAGACCCAGTACTTC
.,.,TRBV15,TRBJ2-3,CATSPGAQRRDTQYF,TGTGCCACCAGCCCCGGGGCGCAACGGAGAGATACGCAGTATTTT
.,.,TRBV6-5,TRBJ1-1,CASRRGWDTEAFF,TGTGCCAGCAGGAGGGGTTGGGACACTGAAGCTTTCTTT
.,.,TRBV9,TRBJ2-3,CASSVVPRVDTDTQYF,TGTGCCAGCAGCGTAGTCCCCCGCGTTGACACAGATACGCAGTATTTT
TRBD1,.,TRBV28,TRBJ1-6,CASTLRGQGPYNSPLHF,TGTGCCAGCACTCTAAGGGGACAGGGACCCTATAATTCACCCCTCCACTTT
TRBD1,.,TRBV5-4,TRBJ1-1,CASSPVPGTANTEAFF,TGTGCCAGCAGCCCAGTCCCAGGGACAGCGAACACTGAAGCTTTCTTT
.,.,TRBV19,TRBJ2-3,CASSSGAYTDTQYF,TGTGCCAGTAGTTCCGGGGCCTACACAGATACGCAGTATTTT
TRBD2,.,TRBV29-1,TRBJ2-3,CSATQAEGLAGADTQYF,TGCAGCGCCACCCAAGCCGAGGGACTAGCGGGAGCAGATACGCAGTATTTT
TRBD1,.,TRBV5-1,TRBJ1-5,CASSLEGDRDQPQHF,TGCGCCAGCAGCTTGGAGGGGGACAGGGATCAGCCCCAGCATTTT
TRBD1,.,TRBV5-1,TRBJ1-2,CASSQNRGQGYTF,TGCGCCAGCAGCCAGAACAGGGGGCAAGGCTACACCTTC
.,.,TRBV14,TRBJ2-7,CASSQLVTGSYEQYF,TGTGCCAGCAGCCAACTGGTGACAGGCTCCTACGAGCAGTACTTC
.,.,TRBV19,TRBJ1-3,CASSIGWLGGNTIYF,TGTGCCAGTAGTATCGGGTGGCTGGGCGGAAACACCATATATTTT
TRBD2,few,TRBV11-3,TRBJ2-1,CASSFSGSSYNEQFF,TGTGCCAGCAGCTTTAGCGGGAGCTCCTACAATGAGCAGTTCTTC